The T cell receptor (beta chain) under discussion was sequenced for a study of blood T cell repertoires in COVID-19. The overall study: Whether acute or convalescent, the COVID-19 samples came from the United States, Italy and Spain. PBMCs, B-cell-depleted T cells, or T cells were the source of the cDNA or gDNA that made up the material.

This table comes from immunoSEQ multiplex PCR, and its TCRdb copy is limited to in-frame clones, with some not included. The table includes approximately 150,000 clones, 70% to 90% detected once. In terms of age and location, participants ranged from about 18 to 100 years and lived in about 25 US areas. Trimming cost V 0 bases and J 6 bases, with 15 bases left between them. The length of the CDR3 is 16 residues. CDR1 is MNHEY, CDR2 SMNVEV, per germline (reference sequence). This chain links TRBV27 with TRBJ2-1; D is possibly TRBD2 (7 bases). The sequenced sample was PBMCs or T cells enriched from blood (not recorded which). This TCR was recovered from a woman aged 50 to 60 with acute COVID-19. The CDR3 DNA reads TGTGCCAGCAGTTTATCCTCGGGGGGCAACTGCAATGAGCAGTTCTTC. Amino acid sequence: CASSLSSGGNCNEQFF.